One sample yielded the 17 T cell receptor beta chains listed below, sequenced in a study of blood T cell repertoires in COVID-19. This table comes from immunoSEQ multiplex PCR, and its TCRdb copy is limited to in-frame clones, with some not included. The table has roughly 200,000 clones, roughly 85% seen once. Sequencing was performed on peripheral blood. Receptor source: a man between 60 and 75 years old with acute or convalescent COVID-19.

The CDR3 region is CASSLESPGDEQFF. CDR3 bases: TGTGCCAGCAGCTTAGAGTCTCCCGGGGATGAGCAGTTCTTC. The chain employs TRBV7-2 and TRBJ2-1; D perhaps matches TRBD2 (5 bases). The length of the CDR3 is 14 residues. The germline V gene has CDR1 SGHTA and CDR2 FQGNSA. The germline V and J ends were trimmed by 1 base and 8 bases, with 12 bases remaining between them.

A word on this clone: A read error may produce the germline difference seen at one junction end. The chain uses TRBV7-7 and TRBJ2-5, with D perhaps assigned TRBD1 or TRBD2 (5 bases each). The CDR3 has 14 amino acids. Per the germline V gene, CDR1 is SSHAT and CDR2 is FNYEAQ (reference sequence). CDR3 amino acids: CASSLAPSGETQYF. The CDR3 bases are TGTGCTAGCAGCTTAGCGCCTTCAGGGGAGACCCAGTACTTC.

V gene TRBV5-6 combines with J gene TRBJ2-7; 7 bases are shared with TRBD2. The length of the CDR3 is 15 residues. V lost 6 bases, J lost 1 base, and 10 bases stayed unmatched. From germline, CDR1 is SGHDT and CDR2 YYEEEE. The CDR3 nucleotides read TGTGCCAGCACGGACCTGGGGGGGAAGTCCTACGAGCAGTACTTC. This translates into CASTDLGGKSYEQYF.

This chain connects TRBV19 to TRBJ1-4; 7 bases align to TRBD1. Germline CDR1 reads LNHDA; CDR2 reads SQIVND (reference sequence). This CDR3 region has 13 residues. The trim removed 10 bases at V and 7 bases at J, leaving 9 bases unmatched. In DNA, the CDR3 is TGTGCCACCTCCGAGGGGGCTAGTGAAAAACTGTTTTTT. Protein sequence: CATSEGASEKLFF.

The rearrangement joins TRBV9 to TRBJ2-3, with TRBD1 matching 10 bases. The CDR3 loop spans 15 amino acids. With 8 bases clipped from V and 2 bases from J, the junction kept 8 bases outside the gene matches. CDR1 is SGDLS and CDR2 is YYNGEE in the germline V gene. CDR3 sequence reads: CASAPGQGFTDTQYF. DNA for the CDR3: TGTGCCAGTGCCCCGGGACAGGGGTTCACAGATACGCAGTATTTT. Together with reference TRBV9 and TRBJ2-3, the CDR3 gives the full variable domain: DSGVTQTPKHLITATGQRVTLRCSPRSGDLSVYWYQQSLDQGLQFLIQYYNGEERAKGNILERFSAQQFPDLHSELNLSSLELGDSALYFCASAPGQGFTDTQYFGPGTRLTVL.

Only one count was recorded for this clone. The chain uses TRBV28 and TRBJ2-5; unclear D gene. V lost 5 bases, J lost 7 bases, and 8 bases lay in between. The length of the CDR3 is 11 residues. Germline V gives CDR1 MDHEN, CDR2 SYDVKM. The CDR3 region is CASSLRSTQYF. The CDR3 DNA reads TGTGCCAGCAGTCTGCGATCGACCCAGTACTTC.

This chain's CDR3 is CASSQGAYEQFF. The DNA of the CDR3 is TGTGCCAGTTCACAGGGGGCTTATGAGCAGTTCTTC. V is TRBV2 and J is TRBJ2-1; the match to TRBD1 covers 9 bases. CDR1 SNHLY and CDR2 FYNNEI come from the germline V gene. The trim removed 9 bases at V and 8 bases at J, leaving 5 bases unmatched. The CDR3 consists of 12 residues.

J is TRBJ2-5 and V is TRBV5-1; possibly TRBD2 for D (6 bases). The CDR3 has 16 amino acids. CDR1 and CDR2 from the germline V gene are SGHRS and YFSETQ. V lost 2 bases, J lost 0 bases, and 14 bases lay in between. CDR3 nucleotides: TGCGCCAGCAGCTTAGGTGGGACTGAGTACCAAGAGACCCAGTACTTC. Encoded protein: CASSLGGTEYQETQYF.

This clone has more than one count but fewer than ten. This rearrangement joins TRBV6-6 to TRBJ2-3; TRBD1 might be the D (6 bases). The germline V and J ends were trimmed by 5 bases and 1 base, with 19 bases remaining between them. Germline lookup yields CDR1 MNHNY and CDR2 SVGAGI (reference sequence). CDR3 size: 17 residues. CDR3 nucleotides: TGTGCCAGCAGTCCGCAGGGGACCTCGGGGCGCACAGATACGCAGTATTTT. It yields the protein CASSPQGTSGRTDTQYF.

This chain uses TRBV5-1 with TRBJ2-1; no definite D call. The CDR3 runs to 14 residues. With 6 bases removed from V and 0 bases from J, the gap between germline ends came to 10 bases. CDR1 is SGHRS, CDR2 YFSETQ, per germline. The CDR3 region is CASIEESSYNEQFF. CDR3 coding DNA: TGCGCCAGCATCGAGGAAAGCTCCTACAATGAGCAGTTCTTC.

V and J are TRBV3-1 (or the pseudogene TRBV3-2) and TRBJ2-1; TRBD1 agrees at 8 bases. The CDR3 is 16 residues long. The germline gives CDR1 LGHDT, CDR2 YNNKEL (reference sequence). The V segment lost 7 bases and the J segment 0 bases; nucleotides outside the gene matches: 8. This CDR3 reads CASTRQGSSSYNEQFF. The CDR3 coding sequence is TGTGCCAGCACTCGACAGGGGTCTAGCTCCTACAATGAGCAGTTCTTC.

This clone appeared a few times. The CDR3 region has the DNA TGTGCCAGCAGCTTTACAGATTCACCCCTCCACTTT. Amino acids: CASSFTDSPLHF. This rearrangement joins TRBV7-2 to TRBJ1-6; D not resolved. Germline CDR1 SGHTA, CDR2 FQGNSA. The CDR3 has 12 amino acids. V was shortened by 3 bases and J by 8 bases, with 5 bases between the two germline ends.

The rearrangement uses TRBV7-8 and TRBJ1-1; D might be TRBD1 (5 bases). V lost 2 bases and J 5 bases, leaving 9 bases between the germline ends. Germline V lookup: CDR1 SGHVS, CDR2 FQNEAQ. The CDR3 has 13 amino acids. The CDR3 spells CASSLIGGTEAFF. CDR3 nucleotide sequence: TGTGCCAGCAGCTTAATCGGGGGAACTGAAGCTTTCTTT.

V gene TRBV7-9 combines with J gene TRBJ1-4, with TRBD1 as a possible D gene (6 bases). V lost 4 bases to trimming and J lost 5 bases, with 11 bases between them. The CDR3 runs to 14 residues. Germline V gene lookup returns CDR1 SEHNR and CDR2 FQNEAQ (reference sequence). The CDR3 coding sequence is TGTGCCAGCAGCTCGGGACAATTAAATGAAAAACTGTTTTTT. It codes for CASSSGQLNEKLFF.

The rearrangement joins TRBV28 to TRBJ2-3; perhaps TRBD1 as D (6 bases). The V and J ends lost 7 bases and 1 base respectively, with 12 bases between them. This CDR3 contains 14 residues. The germline V gene has CDR1 MDHEN and CDR2 SYDVKM. The CDR3 reads CASTQGHRTDTQYF. Written as DNA, the CDR3 is TGTGCCAGCACCCAGGGACATCGCACAGATACGCAGTATTTT.

The gene calls are TRBV2 and TRBJ2-5; TRBD2 might be the D (6 bases). Deletions cut 4 bases from V and 2 bases from J, with 14 bases between. This CDR3 contains 15 residues. CDR1 is SNHLY and CDR2 is FYNNEI in the germline V gene. CDR3 amino acids: CASSGGGGMQETQYF. CDR3 DNA: TGTGCCAGCAGTGGTGGTGGGGGGATGCAAGAGACCCAGTACTTC.

The V call is TRBV11-2, the J call TRBJ2-5; TRBD2 matches 12 bases. This CDR3 is 16 amino acids long. Looked up from germline, CDR1 is SGHAT and CDR2 is FQNNGV. V dropped 2 bases and J dropped 5; count of bases not matched to a gene: 6. The CDR3 DNA follows: TGTGCCAGCAGCTTATTTAGGCTAGCGGGAGGGGAGACCCAGTACTTC. The encoded protein is CASSLFRLAGGETQYF.